The T cell receptor (beta chain) under discussion was sequenced for a study of CD8 T cells in seronegative destructive rheumatoid arthritis (dated by TCRdb to 2020 to 2022). Notes on the research overall: At the time of sampling, seven of the eight CND-RA patients were on biological drugs. Peripheral CD8+ TCRbeta repertoires of CCP-negative destructive rheumatoid arthritis (CND-RA) patients were compared with newly diagnosed seropositive RA, seronegative RA and healthy controls. The seropositive RA, seronegative RA and healthy control comparison cohorts were taken from a previously published TCRbeta dataset and were not newly sequenced. Results the study describes overall, beyond this receptor: CND-RA repertoires showed more CMV-reactive and fewer influenza A-reactive CD8+ TCRbeta sequences than controls and other RA subtypes. Once age was adjusted for, the CD8+ TCRbeta repertoires of CND-RA patients appeared less diverse and more clonal than the repertoires of other RA subtypes. The study acknowledged the small size of the CND-RA cohort as a limitation. Across the 100,000 or so clonotypes tested, no public clonotype enrichment remained significant after Benjamini-Hochberg correction. A distinct set of enriched public clonotypes appeared to be present in CND-RA patients, and the authors interpreted this finding as support for a separate disease subset. In the absence of diagnostic samples, TCR repertoire differences may be partly attributable to poor disease control over the years rather than being present at onset.

The CDR3 covers 15 residues, taking in both the cysteine and the phenylalanine. Kept here is only the CDR3 DNA, which spans 45 bases and is read in frame from base 1. V sheds 4 bases and J sheds 2 bases, leaving 11 bases between their ends. From the germline V gene, CDR1 is MRHNA and CDR2 is SNTAGT. Genomic DNA from CD8+ cells was used for TCRbeta sequencing according to the manufacturer's instructions. The immunoSEQ assay was used for TCRbeta sequencing, which was carried out at a genomics technology centre in Finland. Under the source paper's analysis protocol: Clonotype tables from the immunoSEQ preprocessing pipeline were converted to VDJtools format, and non-productive clonotypes were removed. Any sample with fewer than 10,000 reads was excluded, the remaining samples were subsampled to 10,000 reads, and most of the eight CND-RA samples made it through. Shannon-Wiener, Simpson and clonality indices were calculated with the VDJtools CalcDiversityStats function on data subsampled to 10,000 reads. Non-singleton TCRbeta clonotypes were hard-matched, with no mismatches allowed, against VDJdb to infer antigen specificity. CDR3 sequences that differed by a single amino acid (Hamming distance 1) were grouped into clusters that potentially share antigen targets. Public clonotypes were tested for group enrichment with one-sided Fisher's exact tests after resampling groups to six samples, repeated ten times. TCRdb mirrors the immuneACCESS table, restricted to in-frame sequences. Some clones are absent from its copies; in checked studies, under half trace to an unresolved V gene, and the reason for the others is unknown. Clone size and the V and J calls come from that table; the DNA yielded D and trimming. This sample has 10,000 to 15,000 clones in its table, and around 86% of those were observed once. About 30% of the sample goes to the ten largest clones.

A negative result on the clinical CCP2 antibody test was shown by CND-RA patients, and progression of joint destruction was observed despite active therapy. Every CND-RA patient had failed conventional anti-rheumatic therapy and showed typical joint destruction in the wrists and ankles. Sampling of CND-RA patients was performed not at diagnosis but after long disease histories, which spanned decades in several cases. Each patient provided about 47 millilitres of EDTA-anticoagulated peripheral blood. Density gradient separation with Ficoll-Paque PLUS was used to isolate peripheral blood mononuclear cells. AutoMACS magnetic bead positive selection was used to isolate CD8+ cells from fresh or cryopreserved PBMCs, and purity was verified by flow cytometry. Nucleospin Tissue or Tissue XS kits were used for genomic DNA extraction, and quantification was performed on a Qubit 2.0 fluorometer. About this clone: The antigen it recognizes is unknown. No base-level quality is on record; no much larger clone is a single base apart.

The TCR was taken from a woman aged 30-55 years with seronegative destructive rheumatoid arthritis. The sequence joins TRBV6-4 to TRBJ2-2, with the D gene call left open. What was sequenced was CD8+ T cells from blood. This receptor carries the CDR3 CASSALENNTGELFF. The DNA reads TGTGCCAGCAGTGCCCTCGAGAACAACACCGGGGAGCTGTTTTTT.